This paragraph reports one TCR beta chain. Its antigen remains unidentified. This sample stems from a study of cytomegalovirus exposure and HLA in healthy donors. The study, taken as a whole, reports: The study listed under 200 cytomegalovirus-associated TCR beta chains.

The PCR employed 60 Vbeta primers together with 13 Jbeta primers. Assay: immunoSEQ multiplex PCR; the TCRdb copy retains only in-frame clones and omits some. This sample's table has some 70,000 clones. This CDR3 comprises 16 residues. The V gene lost 1 base and the J gene lost 0 bases, with 11 bases spanning the gap. Germline values: CDR1 SGHRS, CDR2 YFSETQ. Sequencing was carried out using PBMCs. This clonotype originated in a boy between 10 and 17 years old in good health and CMV-seronegative. J is TRBJ2-1 and V is TRBV5-1, with a tentative D call TRBD2 (5 bases). The CDR3, as DNA: TGCGCCAGCAGCTTGATTCGTGGGAGCTCCTACAATGAGCAGTTCTTC. Translated, it gives CASSLIRGSSYNEQFF.